Following are 5 T cell receptor beta chains from one sample sequenced in a study of blood T cell repertoires in COVID-19. Generated by immunoSEQ multiplex PCR, the TCRdb table keeps only in-frame clones and is missing some. The sample has about 200,000 clones; roughly 83% are singletons. Sequencing input: PBMCs or T cells enriched from blood (not recorded which). Receptors were obtained from a man aged 40-49 years with acute COVID-19.

The rearrangement uses TRBV6-5 and TRBJ2-1, with D uncertain. This CDR3 has 15 residues. The germline gives CDR1 MNHEY, CDR2 SVGAGI. Trimming took off 6 bases at V and 0 bases at J, with 12 bases between the two ends. This CDR3 is CASRYGVSSYNEQFF. The DNA of the CDR3 is TGTGCCAGCAGGTACGGAGTTAGCTCCTACAATGAGCAGTTCTTC.

The chain carries TRBV10-3 and TRBJ1-6; D not certain. CDR3 length: 16 amino acids. Germline CDR1 reads ENHRY; CDR2 reads SYGVKD. The ends were cut back, 9 bases at V and 2 bases at J, with 17 bases in the middle. DNA of the CDR3: TGTGCCATTAGCCCCATAAGTCTCACCTATAATTCACCCCTCCACTTT. It specifies CAISPISLTYNSPLHF.

This sequence joins TRBV7-9 and TRBJ1-4, with D unclear. Deletions cut 4 bases from V and 13 bases from J, with 10 bases between. Germline V gene data show CDR1 as SEHNR and CDR2 as FQNEAQ (reference sequence). The CDR3 length is 11 residues. The CDR3, as DNA: TGTGCCAGCAGCTCCCCTCCTAGACTGTTTTTT. It yields the protein CASSSPPRLFF. Combining the CDR3 with reference TRBV7-9 and TRBJ1-4 gives the whole variable domain DTGVSQNPRHKITKRGQNVTFRCDPISEHNRLYWYRQTLGQGPEFLTYFQNEAQLEKSRLLSDRFSAERPKGSFSTLEIQRTEQGDSAMYLCASSSPPRLFFGSGTQLSVL.

J is TRBJ1-2 and V is TRBV3-1 (or the pseudogene TRBV3-2), with no clear D. Germline V gene data show CDR1 as LGHDT and CDR2 as YNNKEL (reference sequence). CDR3 length: 13 residues. V was clipped by 1 base and J by 12 bases, with 15 bases between them. The CDR3 coding sequence is TGTGCCAGCAGCCAAGGGGCGAGGGAAGGGAACACCTTC. It codes for CASSQGAREGNTF.

This clone is a singleton in its sample. V and J are TRBV19 and TRBJ2-5; a possible D gene is TRBD2 (6 bases). The germline V and J ends were trimmed by 0 bases and 5 bases, with 7 bases remaining between them. Germline V gene data show CDR1 as LNHDA and CDR2 as SQIVND (reference sequence). The CDR3 covers 13 residues. The CDR3 sequence is CASSIDRGETQYF. CDR3 nucleotide sequence: TGTGCCAGTAGTATAGATCGGGGGGAGACCCAGTACTTC.